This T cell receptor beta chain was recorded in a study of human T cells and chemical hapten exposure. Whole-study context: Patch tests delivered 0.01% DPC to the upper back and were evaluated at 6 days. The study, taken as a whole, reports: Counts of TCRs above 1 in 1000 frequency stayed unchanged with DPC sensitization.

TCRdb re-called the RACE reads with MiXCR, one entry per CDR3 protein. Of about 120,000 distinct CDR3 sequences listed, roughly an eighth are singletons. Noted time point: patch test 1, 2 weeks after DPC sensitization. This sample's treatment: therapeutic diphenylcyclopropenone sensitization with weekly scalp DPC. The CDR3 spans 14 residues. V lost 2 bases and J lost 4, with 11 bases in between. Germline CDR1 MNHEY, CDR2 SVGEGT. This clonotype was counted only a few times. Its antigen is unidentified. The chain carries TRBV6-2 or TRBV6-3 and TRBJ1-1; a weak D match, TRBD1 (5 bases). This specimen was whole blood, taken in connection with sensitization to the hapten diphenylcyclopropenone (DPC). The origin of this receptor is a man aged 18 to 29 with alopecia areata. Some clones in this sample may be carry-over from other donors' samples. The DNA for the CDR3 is TGTGCCAGCAGTTACGCGGGGACCAGCACTGAAGCTTTCTTT. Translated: CASSYAGTSTEAFF.